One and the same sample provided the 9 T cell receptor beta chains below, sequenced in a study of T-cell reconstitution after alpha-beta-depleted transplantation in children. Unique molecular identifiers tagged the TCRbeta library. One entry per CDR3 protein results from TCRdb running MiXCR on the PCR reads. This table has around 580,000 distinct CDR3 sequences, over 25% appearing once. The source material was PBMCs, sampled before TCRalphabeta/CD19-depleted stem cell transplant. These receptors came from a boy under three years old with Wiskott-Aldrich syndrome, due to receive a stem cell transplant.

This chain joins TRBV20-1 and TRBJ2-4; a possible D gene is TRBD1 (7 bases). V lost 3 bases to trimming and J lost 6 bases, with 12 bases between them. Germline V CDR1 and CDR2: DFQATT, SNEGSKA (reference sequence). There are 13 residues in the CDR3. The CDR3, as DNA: TGCAGTGCTAGGCGGGACAGTGTAAACATTCAGTACTTC. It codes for CSARRDSVNIQYF.

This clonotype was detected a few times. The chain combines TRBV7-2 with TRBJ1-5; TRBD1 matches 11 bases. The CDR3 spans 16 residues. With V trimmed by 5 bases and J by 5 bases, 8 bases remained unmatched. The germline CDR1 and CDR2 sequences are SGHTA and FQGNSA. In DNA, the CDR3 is TGTGCCAGCAGCCTAATTCCGGGACAGGGGGATCAGCCCCAGCATTTT. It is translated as CASSLIPGQGDQPQHF.

The CDR3 spells CSVTTGLITDTQYF. The CDR3 coding sequence is TGCAGCGTGACAACGGGACTCATCACAGATACGCAGTATTTT. The gene calls are TRBV29-1 and TRBJ2-3; D perhaps matches TRBD2 (6 bases). Germline values: CDR1 SQVTM, CDR2 ANQGSEA. The CDR3 is 14 amino acids. Trimming stripped 6 bases from V and 2 bases from J, with 15 bases between.

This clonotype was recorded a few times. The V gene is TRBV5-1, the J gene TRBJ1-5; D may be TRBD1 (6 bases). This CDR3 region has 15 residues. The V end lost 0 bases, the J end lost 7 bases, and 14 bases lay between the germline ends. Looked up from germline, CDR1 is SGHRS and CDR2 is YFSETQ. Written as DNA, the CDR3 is TGCGCCAGCAGCTTGGCGGGGTTAAGGGGGCAGCCCCAGCATTTT. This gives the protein CASSLAGLRGQPQHF.

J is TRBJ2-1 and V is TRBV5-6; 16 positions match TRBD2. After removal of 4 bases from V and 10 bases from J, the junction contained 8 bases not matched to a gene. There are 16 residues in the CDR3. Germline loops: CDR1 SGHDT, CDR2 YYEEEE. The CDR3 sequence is CASSPLGTSGRGEQFF. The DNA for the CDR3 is TGTGCCAGCAGCCCCCTGGGGACTAGCGGGAGGGGCGAGCAGTTCTTC.

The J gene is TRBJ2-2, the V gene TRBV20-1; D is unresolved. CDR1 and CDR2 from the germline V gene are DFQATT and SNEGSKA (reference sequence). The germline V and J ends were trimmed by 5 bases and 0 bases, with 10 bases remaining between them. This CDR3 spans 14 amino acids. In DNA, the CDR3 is TGCAGTGCTGGTCATGGGTCGAACACCGGGGAGCTGTTTTTT. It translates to CSAGHGSNTGELFF.

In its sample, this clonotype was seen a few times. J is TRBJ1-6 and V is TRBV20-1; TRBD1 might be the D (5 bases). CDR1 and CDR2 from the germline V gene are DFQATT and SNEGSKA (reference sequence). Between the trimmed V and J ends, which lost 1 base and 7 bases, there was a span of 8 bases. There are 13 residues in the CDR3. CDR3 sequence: CSARGGDNSPLHF. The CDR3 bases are TGCAGTGCTAGAGGAGGGGACAATTCACCCCTCCACTTT.

CDR3 bases: TGCGCCAGCAGCTTGATCGGCGGGAACGAATTCTCCTACAATGAGCAGTTCTTC. Translating gives CASSLIGGNEFSYNEQFF. J is TRBJ2-1 and V is TRBV5-1; D possibly corresponds to TRBD2 (6 bases). This CDR3 comprises 18 residues. CDR1 SGHRS and CDR2 YFSETQ come from the germline V gene. V lost 1 base to trimming and J lost 0 bases, with 17 bases between them. The full variable domain, rest sourced from reference TRBV5-1 and TRBJ2-1, is KAGVTQTPRYLIKTRGQQVTLSCSPISGHRSVSWYQQTPGQGLQFLFEYFSETQRNKGNFPGRFSGRQFSNSRSEMNVSTLELGDSALYLCASSLIGGNEFSYNEQFFGPGTRLTVL.

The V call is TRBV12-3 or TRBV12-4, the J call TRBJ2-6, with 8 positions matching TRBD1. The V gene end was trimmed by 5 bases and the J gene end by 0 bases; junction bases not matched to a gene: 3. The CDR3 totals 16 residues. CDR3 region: CASSGDRTSGANVLTF. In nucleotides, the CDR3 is TGTGCCAGCAGTGGGGACAGGACCTCTGGGGCCAACGTCCTGACTTTC.